Listed below are T cell receptor beta chains from one sample, sequenced in a study of vaccination effects on CD4 cells after COVID-19. The antigens these receptors bind are not known. Using immunoSEQ multiplex PCR, the repertoire was profiled, and TCRdb retains in-frame clones only, with some absent. Of about 46,000 clones listed, around 80% are singletons. The material sequenced was CD4+ T cells from PBMCs cultured without peptide, taken after COVID-19 vaccination. Every receptor here comes from a human donor who had a prior SARS-CoV-2 infection. CDR3s include the opening cysteine and the closing phenylalanine or tryptophan. The order of the fields is clone size, V gene, J gene, D gene, CDR3 DNA, CDR3 protein. A D gene is named only where the DNA matches it firmly. Some rows have no size entry. The others give once, few or many, or a class for an expanded clone.

abundance: -
v_gene: TRBV7-9
j_gene: TRBJ1-1
d_gene: -
CDR3nt: TGTGCCAGCAGCCCCGTTGGCACTGAAGCTTTCTTT
CDR3aa: CASSPVGTEAFF

abundance: few
v_gene: TRBV6-2/TRBV6-3
j_gene: TRBJ1-5
d_gene: TRBD1
CDR3nt: TGTGCCAGCAGTAACAGAGCCGGGACAGTGGGAAGCAATCAGCCCCAGCATTTT
CDR3aa: CASSNRAGTVGSNQPQHF

abundance: once
v_gene: TRBV11-3
j_gene: TRBJ1-3
d_gene: TRBD1
CDR3nt: TGTGCCAGCAGCTTCAGGGGGAACACCATATATTTT
CDR3aa: CASSFRGNTIYF

abundance: -
v_gene: TRBV12-3/TRBV12-4
j_gene: TRBJ1-5
d_gene: -
CDR3nt: TGTGCCAGCAGTGACAATCAGGATTCAGCCCAGCATTTT
CDR3aa: CASSDNQDSAQHF

abundance: -
v_gene: TRBV3-1/TRBV3-2
j_gene: TRBJ1-2
d_gene: -
CDR3nt: TGTGCCAGCAGCCAAGCAGGGTGGAACTATCGGGGCTACACCTTC
CDR3aa: CASSQAGWNYRGYTF

abundance: -
v_gene: TRBV29-1
j_gene: TRBJ1-1
d_gene: -
CDR3nt: TGCAGCGTTAAGGGCAGGGTTGGGACTGAAGCTTTCTTT
CDR3aa: CSVKGRVGTEAFF

abundance: -
v_gene: TRBV6-5
j_gene: TRBJ2-7
d_gene: TRBD2
CDR3nt: TGTGCCAGCACTACTAGCGAGTCCTACGAGCAGTACTTC
CDR3aa: CASTTSESYEQYF

abundance: few
v_gene: TRBV4-1
j_gene: TRBJ2-3
d_gene: TRBD1
CDR3nt: TGCGCCAGCAGCCAGATGTGGGGGACAGGGACAGATACGCAGTATTTT
CDR3aa: CASSQMWGTGTDTQYF

abundance: -
v_gene: TRBV9
j_gene: TRBJ2-3
d_gene: -
CDR3nt: TGTGCCAGCAGCGTGTCCTGGGGGGATACGCAGTATTTT
CDR3aa: CASSVSWGDTQYF

abundance: -
v_gene: TRBV20-1
j_gene: TRBJ2-1
d_gene: -
CDR3nt: TGCAGTGCTAGTAGTCTATACAATGAGCAGTTCTTC
CDR3aa: CSASSLYNEQFF

abundance: few
v_gene: TRBV28
j_gene: TRBJ2-3
d_gene: TRBD2
CDR3nt: TGTGCCAGCAAGGGTGGCGGGAGTCTTACAGATACGCAGTATTTT
CDR3aa: CASKGGGSLTDTQYF

abundance: -
v_gene: TRBV14
j_gene: TRBJ2-3
d_gene: -
CDR3nt: TGTGCCAGCAGCCAAGATCCAACGTCGGTTTTGAGTAGGGCTCCTTACACAGATACGCAGTATTTT
CDR3aa: CASSQDPTSVLSRAPYTDTQYF

abundance: once
v_gene: TRBV5-6
j_gene: TRBJ1-1
d_gene: TRBD1
CDR3nt: TGTGCCAGCAGCGGACAGGGCTCGCACACTGAAGCTTTCTTT
CDR3aa: CASSGQGSHTEAFF

abundance: few
v_gene: TRBV6-6
j_gene: TRBJ2-2
d_gene: -
CDR3nt: TGTGCCAGCAGGCCCACAGTCACCGGGGAGCTGTTTTTT
CDR3aa: CASRPTVTGELFF

abundance: -
v_gene: TRBV7-9
j_gene: TRBJ1-2
d_gene: TRBD1
CDR3nt: TGTGCCAGCAACCCGGGACAGGGTTCCTATGGCTACACCTTC
CDR3aa: CASNPGQGSYGYTF